The clone carrying this TCR beta chain has a handful of counts. TCRdb itself ran the RACE reads through MiXCR, one entry per CDR3 protein. The sample has approximately 340,000 distinct CDR3 sequences, about 7% seen once; the top ten hold more than 7%. Stated time point: patch test 1, 2 weeks after DPC sensitization. Described treatment: therapeutic diphenylcyclopropenone sensitization with weekly scalp DPC. These data originate in a study of human T cells and chemical hapten exposure. Germline V gene sequence: CDR1 MNHNY, CDR2 SVGAGI (reference sequence). The V end lost 10 bases, the J end lost 2 bases, and 9 bases lay between the germline ends. The CDR3 contains 12 residues.

The sample was whole blood, taken in connection with sensitization to the hapten diphenylcyclopropenone (DPC). The chain has TRBV6-6 and TRBJ1-3, with a possible D match to TRBD1 (5 bases). The clonotype comes from a woman in her late teens or twenties with alopecia areata. Some clones in this sample may be carry-over from other donors' samples. DNA for the CDR3: TGTGCCACGGGACCTCCTGGAAACACCATATATTTT. It is translated as CATGPPGNTIYF.